The clone carrying this T cell receptor (beta chain) was seen a few times. The data were taken from a study of response to subunit inactivated influenza vaccine. With 0 bases removed from V and 4 bases from J, the gap between germline ends came to 13 bases. Looked up from germline, CDR1 is SNHLY and CDR2 is FYNNEI. This CDR3 is 15 amino acids long. MiXCR was run by TCRdb on the RT-PCR reads, yielding one entry per CDR3 protein. This sample yields about 190,000 distinct CDR3 sequences, of which about 15% are seen a single time; 20% to 30% belongs to the top ten. The chain combines TRBV2 with TRBJ2-7, with D perhaps assigned TRBD1 or TRBD2 (6 bases each). The specimen comprised CD8+ T cells sorted from PBMCs, sampled roughly 5 days after vaccination. This TCR was recovered from a man between 45 and 60 years old who received an inactivated influenza vaccine. Here the CDR3 DNA reads TGTGCCAGCAGTGAAGCGGGGGGACATTTGTACGAGCAGTACTTC. Translating gives CASSEAGGHLYEQYF.